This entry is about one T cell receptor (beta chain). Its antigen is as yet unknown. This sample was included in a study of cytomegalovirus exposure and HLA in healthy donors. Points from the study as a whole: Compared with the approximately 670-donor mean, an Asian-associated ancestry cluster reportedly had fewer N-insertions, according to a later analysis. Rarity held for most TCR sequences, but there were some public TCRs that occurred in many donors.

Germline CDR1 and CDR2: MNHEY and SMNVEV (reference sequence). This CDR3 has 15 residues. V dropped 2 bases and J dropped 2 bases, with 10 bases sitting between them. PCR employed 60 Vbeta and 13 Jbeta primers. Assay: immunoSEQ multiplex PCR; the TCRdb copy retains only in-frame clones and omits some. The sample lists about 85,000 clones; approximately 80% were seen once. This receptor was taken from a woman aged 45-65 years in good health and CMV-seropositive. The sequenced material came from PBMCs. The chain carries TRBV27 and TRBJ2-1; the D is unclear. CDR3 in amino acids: CASSLTPLTYNEQFF. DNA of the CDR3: TGTGCCAGCAGTTTAACTCCGTTGACCTACAATGAGCAGTTCTTC.